This T cell receptor beta chain emerged from a study of T-cell reconstitution after alpha-beta-depleted transplantation in children. There are 17 residues in the CDR3. From germline, CDR1 is DFQATT and CDR2 SNEGSKA (reference sequence). V gave up 0 bases and J gave up 4 bases; unmatched junction bases: 12. Unique molecular identifiers were used to barcode this TCRbeta library. TCRdb reprocessed the PCR reads via MiXCR and lists one record per CDR3 protein. The table includes around 680,000 distinct CDR3 sequences, roughly 17% detected once. The sequences come from PBMCs from the stem cell graft donor, collected from the stem cell graft. This chain connects TRBV20-1 to TRBJ2-5, with 9 bases that match TRBD2. This receptor was identified in a human donor who donated a stem cell graft to a child with acute myeloid leukemia. The CDR3 is CSARDLGTSSTPETQYF. In DNA form, the CDR3 reads TGCAGTGCTAGAGATCTGGGGACTAGCTCTACCCCAGAGACCCAGTACTTC.